One sample yielded the 25 T cell receptor beta chains listed below, sequenced in a study of blood T cell repertoires in COVID-19. Measured with immunoSEQ multiplex PCR; TCRdb has only the in-frame clones, and not every one. The sample shows about 160,000 clones, about 81% of them seen only once. Sequencing was done on a sample of PBMCs or T cells enriched from blood (not recorded which). These receptors were collected from a man aged 50 or older who had recovered from COVID-19.

This clone was seen only a few times. The chain recombines TRBV6-1 with TRBJ2-7, with 9 bases that match TRBD2. The CDR3 totals 15 residues. Germline V gene lookup returns CDR1 MNHNS and CDR2 SASEGT. The trim removed 0 bases at V and 1 base at J, leaving 1 base unmatched. The CDR3 sequence is CASSEASGGSYEQYF. In DNA, the CDR3 is TGTGCCAGCAGTGAAGCTAGCGGGGGTTCCTACGAGCAGTACTTC.

This chain joins TRBV7-2 and TRBJ1-4; 7 positions agree with TRBD1. The CDR3 runs to 14 residues. Trimming at V came to 5 bases and at J to 8 bases, leaving 8 bases not matched to a gene. Germline V gives CDR1 SGHTA, CDR2 FQGNSA. The CDR3: CASSIGTVREKLFF. In DNA, the CDR3 is TGTGCCAGCAGCATAGGGACAGTGAGGGAAAAACTGTTTTTT.

The rearrangement links TRBV5-4 to TRBJ1-3; 8 bases map to TRBD1. V lost 2 bases and J lost 1; bases outside the gene matches: 8. Germline assignment: CDR1 SGHNT and CDR2 YYREEE (reference sequence). The CDR3 consists of 17 residues. The CDR3 here is CASSFGPTGGSGNTIYF. The CDR3 coding sequence is TGTGCCAGCAGCTTTGGACCTACAGGGGGGTCTGGAAACACCATATATTTT.

The chain links TRBV2 to TRBJ2-2, with D possibly TRBD1 on 5 matching bases. Between the trimmed V and J ends, which lost 4 bases and 2 bases, there was a span of 14 bases. The germline CDR1 and CDR2 sequences are SNHLY and FYNNEI. The CDR3 length is 16 residues. The CDR3 region is CASSGSQGTNTGELFF. The CDR3 DNA sequence: TGTGCCAGCAGTGGTTCGCAGGGTACAAACACCGGGGAGCTGTTTTTT.

This clone was recorded once. V gene TRBV27 combines with J gene TRBJ2-3; 11 nucleotides match TRBD2. Unmatched junction bases numbered 9, after V lost 10 bases and J lost 6 bases. The CDR3 covers 14 residues. The germline V gene has CDR1 MNHEY and CDR2 SMNVEV (reference sequence). CDR3 protein: CATRLAGSGDTQYF. CDR3 DNA sequence: TGTGCCACGCGACTAGCGGGGAGCGGTGATACGCAGTATTTT.

The CDR3 DNA reads as TGTGCCAGCAGCTTAGTAGACAGGGGGCTGGCTAATGAAAAACTGTTTTTT. Its translation is CASSLVDRGLANEKLFF. The chain couples TRBV7-2 to TRBJ1-4; 10 bases are shared with TRBD1. Unmatched junction bases numbered 5, after V lost 1 base and J lost 3 bases. The CDR3 spans 17 residues. Germline CDR1 SGHTA, CDR2 FQGNSA.

The J gene is TRBJ2-5, the V gene TRBV7-8; tentative D call: TRBD2 (6 bases). CDR3 length: 17 residues. V shed 1 base and J shed 0 bases, with 15 bases lying between them. CDR1 and CDR2 (germline): SGHVS, FQNEAQ. CDR3 bases: TGTGCCAGCAGCTTAGAACGGCGGGGCCCGTACCAAGAGACCCAGTACTTC. Translated, it gives CASSLERRGPYQETQYF.

V and J are TRBV4-3 and TRBJ1-2; 9 bases match TRBD1. V lost 4 bases and J lost 7; bases outside the gene matches: 10. Germline V CDR1 and CDR2: LGHNA, YSLEER. The CDR3 is 15 residues long. This chain's CDR3 is CASSPATGGYGGYTF. The CDR3, as DNA: TGCGCCAGCAGCCCCGCGACAGGGGGTTACGGTGGCTACACCTTC.

The chain employs TRBV7-9 and TRBJ2-7; TRBD1 aligns across 9 bases. With V trimmed by 10 bases and J by 5 bases, 12 bases remained unmatched. The CDR3 consists of 14 residues. The germline gives CDR1 SEHNR, CDR2 FQNEAQ (reference sequence). The CDR3 loop is CATQGTGLTHEQYF. CDR3 DNA sequence: TGTGCCACCCAGGGGACAGGGTTGACTCACGAGCAGTACTTC. The variable domain in full, completed from reference TRBV7-9 and TRBJ2-7, reads DTGVSQNPRHKITKRGQNVTFRCDPISEHNRLYWYRQTLGQGPEFLTYFQNEAQLEKSRLLSDRFSAERPKGSFSTLEIQRTEQGDSAMYLCATQGTGLTHEQYFGPGTRLTVT.

The J gene is TRBJ2-2, the V gene TRBV5-4; 10 nucleotides match TRBD1. The CDR3 extends over 17 amino acids. Trimming removed 1 base from V and 0 bases from J; junction bases left unmatched: 3. The germline V gene encodes CDR1 SGHNT and CDR2 YYREEE (reference sequence). CDR3 DNA sequence: TGTGCCAGCAGCTTGTTGGGACAGGGGTCGAACACCGGGGAGCTGTTTTTT. Protein: CASSLLGQGSNTGELFF.

The chain uses TRBV5-1 and TRBJ1-1, with TRBD1 as a possible D gene (6 bases). Germline V gives CDR1 SGHRS, CDR2 YFSETQ. V lost 7 bases, J lost 2 bases, and 18 bases lay in between. The CDR3 runs 15 residues. CDR3 nucleotides: TGCGCCAGCCGTGCCCAAGGGGGTTTAAACACTGAAGCTTTCTTT. It yields the protein CASRAQGGLNTEAFF.

This rearrangement joins TRBV7-7 to TRBJ2-1; a possible D gene is TRBD2 (5 bases). The CDR3 is 13 residues long. Trimming removed 5 bases from V and 2 bases from J, with 7 bases in between. The germline V gene has CDR1 SSHAT and CDR2 FNYEAQ (reference sequence). CDR3 sequence reads: CASSIGTYNEQFF. The CDR3 region has the DNA TGTGCCAGCAGCATCGGGACCTACAATGAGCAGTTCTTC.

This clone showed up many times. The chain uses TRBV27 and TRBJ2-7; D may be TRBD2 (6 bases). Germline V gene lookup returns CDR1 MNHEY and CDR2 SMNVEV (reference sequence). V shed 5 bases and J shed 4 bases, with 15 bases lying between them. This CDR3 comprises 14 residues. CDR3 sequence reads: CASSLGGFGYEQYF. The CDR3, as DNA: TGTGCCAGCAGTCTCGGGGGTTTTGGGTACGAGCAGTACTTC.

The V call is TRBV4-3, the J call TRBJ1-6; 8 bases agree with TRBD1. V lost 4 bases to trimming and J lost 2 bases; unmatched junction nucleotides: 4. This CDR3 contains 16 residues. Germline values: CDR1 LGHNA, CDR2 YSLEER. The CDR3 region has the DNA TGCGCCAGCAGCCTGGACAGGGCTACCTATAATTCACCCCTCCACTTT. Amino acids: CASSLDRATYNSPLHF.

The chain carries TRBV18 and TRBJ2-7; D may be TRBD1 (5 bases). Between the trimmed V and J ends, which lost 6 bases and 0 bases, there was a span of 9 bases. In germline, CDR1 is KGHSH, CDR2 LQKENI. The CDR3 spans 13 residues. CDR3 amino acids: CASSRQSSYEQYF. DNA of the CDR3: TGTGCCAGCTCCCGACAGAGCTCCTACGAGCAGTACTTC.

This clone appeared a single time. The chain carries TRBV18 and TRBJ1-6, with unresolved D. The CDR3 runs to 14 residues. Germline V gives CDR1 KGHSH, CDR2 LQKENI. The V gene lost 0 bases and the J gene lost 5 bases, with 5 bases spanning the gap. The CDR3 sequence: CASSPPRDNSPLHF. Here the CDR3 DNA reads TGTGCCAGCTCACCACCGCGGGATAATTCACCCCTCCACTTT.

The chain links TRBV23-1 to TRBJ2-7; the D gene is possibly TRBD1 (6 bases). TRBV23-1 is an open reading frame, and its role is uncertain. Trimming took 2 bases from V and 1 from J, leaving 9 bases between them. The CDR3 has 14 amino acids. As DNA, the CDR3 is TGCGCCAGCAGTCAAGAAGACAGGTCCTACGAGCAGTACTTC. Protein: CASSQEDRSYEQYF.

The chain employs TRBV4-2 and TRBJ1-4, with D tentatively TRBD1 (6 bases). This CDR3 is 14 amino acids long. CDR1 is LGHNA and CDR2 is YNFKEQ in the germline V gene. V lost 6 bases and J 8 bases, leaving 16 bases between the germline ends. In DNA form, the CDR3 reads TGTGCCAGCAGAAGCCGGGACATTAACGAAAAACTGTTTTTT. Amino acids: CASRSRDINEKLFF.

Only one count was recorded for this clone. This chain links TRBV7-9 with TRBJ2-1, with 12 bases that match TRBD2. The CDR3 totals 16 residues. Germline CDR1 reads SEHNR; CDR2 reads FQNEAQ (reference sequence). Losses at the gene ends were 5 bases for V and 4 bases for J; bases not matched to a gene: 6. CDR3 amino acids: CASSLGTSGRYNEQFF. The DNA of the CDR3 is TGTGCCAGCAGCCTCGGGACTAGCGGGCGTTACAATGAGCAGTTCTTC.

The chain joins TRBV7-9 to TRBJ1-4; 7 bases are a match to TRBD1. The CDR3 is made up of 16 amino acids. Looked up from germline, CDR1 is SEHNR and CDR2 is FQNEAQ (reference sequence). The V segment lost 1 base and the J segment 8 bases; nucleotides outside the gene matches: 10. CDR3 in amino acids: CASSLVMSAGGEKLFF. In DNA, the CDR3 is TGTGCCAGCAGCTTAGTGATGTCGGCAGGGGGAGAAAAACTGTTTTTT.

V usage is TRBV5-1 and J usage is TRBJ2-7; 9 bases align to TRBD1. Trimming cost V 1 base and J 3 bases; bases outside gene matches: 8. Germline values: CDR1 SGHRS, CDR2 YFSETQ. The CDR3 runs to 16 residues. CDR3 bases: TGCGCCAGCAGCTTGCCCAGGACAGGGGATATCTACGAGCAGTACTTC. The encoded protein is CASSLPRTGDIYEQYF.

This rearrangement joins TRBV29-1 to TRBJ2-3, with D maybe TRBD2 (6 bases). The germline V gene has CDR1 SQVTM and CDR2 ANQGSEA. CDR3 length equals 13 residues. The CDR3 nucleotides read TGCAGTACTACTTGGCAGGGAGGAGATACGCAGTATTTT. It yields the protein CSTTWQGGDTQYF.

The chain carries TRBV7-6 and TRBJ1-1, with no clear D. V gave up 5 bases and J gave up 3 bases, with 10 bases separating them. Germline V gives CDR1 SGHVS, CDR2 FNYEAQ. The CDR3 contains 13 residues. CDR3 region: CASSPVPDTEAFF. CDR3 nucleotide sequence: TGTGCCAGCAGCCCCGTCCCGGACACTGAAGCTTTCTTT.

This chain uses TRBV5-4 with TRBJ2-1, with TRBD2 identical over 13 bases. There are 15 residues in the CDR3. Germline lookup yields CDR1 SGHNT and CDR2 YYREEE (reference sequence). Trimming at V came to 4 bases and at J to 4 bases, leaving 2 bases not matched to a gene. The CDR3 bases are TGTGCCAGCAGCCAACTAGCGGGGGGGTACAATGAGCAGTTCTTC. Amino acids: CASSQLAGGYNEQFF.

The chain joins TRBV7-9 to TRBJ2-1; 11 bases match TRBD2. The CDR3 totals 17 residues. CDR1 is SEHNR, CDR2 FQNEAQ, per germline (reference sequence). Trimming took 4 bases from V and 2 from J; bases not matched to a gene: 7. CDR3 sequence reads: CASSSHLAGGPYNEQFF. The DNA for the CDR3 is TGTGCCAGCAGCTCCCACCTAGCGGGGGGTCCCTACAATGAGCAGTTCTTC.